This TCR beta chain was sequenced in a study of molecular identifiers for immune sequencing clone quantification. Only a few counts were recorded for this clonotype. As previously described, bulk TCR libraries were made using listed TCR primers. TCRdb reprocessed the PCR reads via MiXCR and lists one record per CDR3 protein. Of 88,000 or so distinct CDR3 sequences listed, 21% are singletons. Investigators produced naive CD8 libraries from 20,000 to 1,000,000 sorted cells, drawing on 10%, 30% or 50% RNA. This CDR3 has 10 residues. Between the trimmed V and J ends, which lost 3 bases and 8 bases, there was a span of 5 bases. Germline assignment: CDR1 DFQATT and CDR2 SNEGSKA (reference sequence).

The TCR was taken from a human donor in good health. Some libraries in this study had Jurkat cell RNA spiked in. This rearrangement joins TRBV20-1 to TRBJ2-1; D uncertain. Sequenced material: naive CD8+ T cells from blood, with Jurkat cell RNA spiked in. Described subset: FACS-sorted CD8+CD4-CCR7+CD45RA+ naive T cells. CDR3 protein: CSASDYEQFF. The CDR3 DNA reads as TGCAGTGCTAGTGACTATGAGCAGTTCTTC.